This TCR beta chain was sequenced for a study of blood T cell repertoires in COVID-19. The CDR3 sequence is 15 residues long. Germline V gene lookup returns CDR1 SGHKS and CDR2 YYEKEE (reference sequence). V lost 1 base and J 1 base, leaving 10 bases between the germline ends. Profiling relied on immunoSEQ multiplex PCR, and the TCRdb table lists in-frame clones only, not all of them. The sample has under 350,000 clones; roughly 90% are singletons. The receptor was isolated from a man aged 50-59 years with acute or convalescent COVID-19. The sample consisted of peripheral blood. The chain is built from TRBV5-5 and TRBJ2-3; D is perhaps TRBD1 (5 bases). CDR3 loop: CASSLIGAGTDTQYF. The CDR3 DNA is TGTGCCAGCAGCTTGATAGGGGCAGGCACAGATACGCAGTATTTT.